The 25 T cell receptor beta chains given below trace back to one sample, sequenced in a study of memory CD4+ T cells and cytomegalovirus serostatus. This table comes from immunoSEQ multiplex PCR, and its TCRdb copy is limited to in-frame clones, with some not included. Here the sample spans 50,000 to 70,000 clones, about 68% being singletons. Single viable CD3+CD4+CD8-CD45RO+ cells were sorted as the memory CD4+ T cells. Sequenced material: memory CD4+ T cells from blood. Receptors were obtained from an adult in good health and CMV-seropositive.

In DNA, the CDR3 is TGTGCCACCAGCAGTAGCAGCTTCTATGGCTACACCTTC. Protein sequence: CATSSSSFYGYTF. V is TRBV15 and J is TRBJ1-2; no definite D call. Germline V gene data show CDR1 as LNHNV and CDR2 as YYDKDF (reference sequence). V lost 3 bases and J 4 bases, leaving 9 bases between the germline ends. This CDR3 has 13 amino acids.

This sequence joins TRBV29-1 and TRBJ1-1; the D gene is possibly TRBD1 (5 bases). Germline V gene data show CDR1 as SQVTM and CDR2 as ANQGSEA. The V end was cut by 3 bases, the J end by 2 bases, with 7 bases between. This CDR3 has 12 residues. The CDR3 here is CSVDGANTEAFF. The CDR3 DNA sequence: TGCAGCGTTGATGGGGCTAACACTGAAGCTTTCTTT. The full variable domain, its missing parts supplied by reference TRBV29-1 and TRBJ1-1, is SAVISQKPSRDICQRGTSLTIQCQVDSQVTMMFWYRQQPGQSLTLIATANQGSEATYESGFVIDKFPISRPNLTFSTLTVSNMSPEDSSIYLCSVDGANTEAFFGQGTRLTVV.

Only a few counts were recorded for this clone. The chain uses TRBV5-1 and TRBJ1-2, with 8 bases that match TRBD1. This CDR3 is built from 14 residues. V was clipped by 3 bases and J by 4 bases; unmatched bases: 5. CDR1 and CDR2 from the germline V gene are SGHRS and YFSETQ. The CDR3 sequence: CASSSGQGGYGYTF. The CDR3 region has the DNA TGCGCCAGCAGCTCAGGACAGGGAGGCTATGGCTACACCTTC.

The sample holds a few counts of this clone. The chain joins TRBV19 to TRBJ2-5; D possibly corresponds to TRBD2 (6 bases). This CDR3 contains 16 residues. V was clipped by 5 bases and J by 4 bases, with 20 bases between them. The germline CDR1 and CDR2 sequences are LNHDA and SQIVND (reference sequence). CDR3 sequence reads: CASSSAPRRGRETQYF. As DNA, the CDR3 is TGTGCCAGTAGTTCCGCCCCCAGGAGGGGTCGAGAGACCCAGTACTTC.

This chain connects TRBV30 to TRBJ1-3; D is undetermined. The CDR3 extends over 13 amino acids. Germline V CDR1 and CDR2: GTSNPN, SVGIG (reference sequence). Trimming shortened V by 0 bases and J by 9 bases, and 12 bases separated the two germline ends. The CDR3 region is CAWSVAPDPTIYF. CDR3 DNA: TGTGCCTGGAGTGTCGCCCCGGACCCCACCATATATTTT.

V is TRBV5-1 and J is TRBJ2-3, with unresolved D. The CDR3 has 14 amino acids. V was cut by 4 bases and J by 4 bases, with 13 bases left in between. Per the germline V gene, CDR1 is SGHRS and CDR2 is YFSETQ. The CDR3 coding sequence is TGCGCCAGCAGCGCCTCAACCGGAGCAGATACGCAGTATTTT. As protein: CASSASTGADTQYF.

The J gene is TRBJ2-1, the V gene TRBV7-2; the D gene is possibly TRBD2 (6 bases). The germline CDR1 and CDR2 sequences are SGHTA and FQGNSA. The V end lost 2 bases, the J end lost 9 bases, and 17 bases lay between the germline ends. The CDR3 is 15 residues long. CDR3 sequence: CASSLTPGVGGEQFF. As DNA, the CDR3 is TGTGCCAGCAGCTTAACACCGGGAGTCGGCGGTGAGCAGTTCTTC.

V usage is TRBV6-6 and J usage is TRBJ1-2; D is unclear. This CDR3 is built from 12 residues. In germline, CDR1 is MNHNY, CDR2 SVGAGI (reference sequence). The V and J ends lost 5 bases and 4 bases respectively, with 8 bases between them. CDR3 protein: CASSKPGYGYTF. Written as DNA, the CDR3 is TGTGCCAGCAGTAAACCAGGCTATGGCTACACCTTC.

The chain employs TRBV10-2 and TRBJ2-1; 9 bases align to TRBD2. This CDR3 has 15 residues. Trimming removed 8 bases from V and 9 bases from J; junction bases left unmatched: 14. Looked up from germline, CDR1 is WSHSY and CDR2 is SAAADI. CDR3 sequence reads: CASQLAGVIEGEQFF. The DNA for the CDR3 is TGCGCCAGCCAATTAGCGGGAGTAATAGAGGGTGAGCAGTTCTTC.

V usage is TRBV4-1 and J usage is TRBJ2-2; perhaps TRBD2 as D (6 bases). The germline V gene encodes CDR1 MGHRA and CDR2 YSYEKL. The CDR3 has 16 amino acids. The V and J ends lost 4 bases and 2 bases respectively, with 14 bases between them. The CDR3 region is CASSRAGTPNTGELFF. Written as DNA, the CDR3 is TGCGCCAGCAGCCGGGCCGGGACTCCCAACACCGGGGAGCTGTTTTTT.

Here the CDR3 reads CASSASKWALNQPQHF. For the CDR3, the DNA is TGTGCCAGCAGTGCCAGTAAGTGGGCTCTCAATCAGCCCCAGCATTTT. This sequence joins TRBV28 and TRBJ1-5, with D uncertain. Germline CDR1 and CDR2: MDHEN and SYDVKM. There are 16 residues in the CDR3. Trimming stripped 5 bases from V and 3 bases from J, with 17 bases between.

The chain joins TRBV5-8 to TRBJ2-5; possibly TRBD1 for D (6 bases). The germline V gene encodes CDR1 SGHTS and CDR2 YDEGEE. The CDR3 length is 13 residues. V was cut by 2 bases and J by 14 bases, with 19 bases left in between. The CDR3 sequence is CASSLTQGRLAYF. DNA for the CDR3: TGTGCCAGCAGCTTAACACAGGGAAGATTAGCCTACTTC.

The chain recombines TRBV19 with TRBJ1-3, with D hard to call. The CDR3 is 15 amino acids. V was clipped by 9 bases and J by 5 bases, with 20 bases between them. Germline values: CDR1 LNHDA, CDR2 SQIVND (reference sequence). CDR3 sequence (DNA): TGTGCCAGCCTTCGGTATGGTGGCTCGAGAAACACCATATATTTT. As protein: CASLRYGGSRNTIYF. Full variable domain (rest looked up from reference TRBV19 and TRBJ1-3): DGGITQSPKYLFRKEGQNVTLSCEQNLNHDAMYWYRQDPGQGLRLIYYSQIVNDFQKGDIAEGYSVSREKKESFPLTVTSAQKNPTAFYLCASLRYGGSRNTIYFGEGSWLTVV.

This clone showed up just once. This sequence joins TRBV28 and TRBJ2-1; possibly TRBD1 for D (5 bases). V gave up 8 bases and J gave up 10 bases, with 18 bases separating them. Germline V lookup: CDR1 MDHEN, CDR2 SYDVKM. The CDR3 has 13 residues. The CDR3 is CASFEKGAGEQFF. In DNA form, the CDR3 reads TGTGCCAGCTTTGAAAAGGGCGCAGGGGAGCAGTTCTTC.

The CDR3: CASIKSSYNSPLHF. CDR3 DNA sequence: TGTGCCAGCATAAAGAGCTCCTATAATTCACCCCTCCACTTT. The V gene is TRBV28, the J gene TRBJ1-6; D unresolved. Germline V gene lookup returns CDR1 MDHEN and CDR2 SYDVKM. The CDR3 covers 14 residues. V was clipped by 7 bases and J by 0 bases, with 7 bases between them. Supplemented by reference TRBV28 and TRBJ1-6, the full variable domain reads DVKVTQSSRYLVKRTGEKVFLECVQDMDHENMFWYRQDPGLGLRLIYFSYDVKMKEKGDIPEGYSVSREKKERFSLILESASTNQTSMYLCASIKSSYNSPLHFGNGTRLTVT.

V and J are TRBV4-3 and TRBJ2-7; possibly TRBD1 for D (6 bases). The V gene lost 5 bases and the J gene lost 3 bases, with 8 bases spanning the gap. The CDR3 is made up of 12 amino acids. CDR1 and CDR2 from the germline V gene are LGHNA and YSLEER. In DNA, the CDR3 is TGCGCCAGCAGCAAACAGGGCTACGAGCAGTACTTC. Its translation is CASSKQGYEQYF.

V usage is TRBV15 and J usage is TRBJ2-5, with 9 positions matching TRBD2. The CDR3 contains 14 residues. Trimming cost V 0 bases and J 4 bases; bases outside gene matches: 0. Per the germline V gene, CDR1 is LNHNV and CDR2 is YYDKDF (reference sequence). In nucleotides, the CDR3 is TGTGCCACCAGCAGAGATAGCGGGAGAGAGACCCAGTACTTC. Translated: CATSRDSGRETQYF.

V usage is TRBV7-9 and J usage is TRBJ2-2; unclear D gene. V lost 2 bases and J lost 0, with 10 bases in between. The germline gives CDR1 SEHNR, CDR2 FQNEAQ (reference sequence). The CDR3 consists of 16 residues. CDR3 nucleotides: TGTGCCAGCAGCTTAAAGCCAGACCCGAACACCGGGGAGCTGTTTTTT. It codes for CASSLKPDPNTGELFF.

V usage is TRBV5-4 and J usage is TRBJ2-2; D perhaps matches TRBD2 (5 bases). Germline V gives CDR1 SGHNT, CDR2 YYREEE (reference sequence). The CDR3 is 14 residues long. V dropped 7 bases and J dropped 1 base, with 11 bases sitting between them. This CDR3 is CASGLAGNTGELFF. The CDR3 bases are TGTGCCAGCGGGCTGGCGGGGAACACCGGGGAGCTGTTTTTT.

In DNA form, the CDR3 reads TGTGCCAGCAGCTTAATCAGAAATCCTAACTATGGCTACACCTTC. Protein: CASSLIRNPNYGYTF. This sequence joins TRBV11-2 and TRBJ1-2; D unclear. Germline V gene sequence: CDR1 SGHAT, CDR2 FQNNGV. Trimming removed 2 bases at V and 0 bases at J, with 10 bases between. This CDR3 has 15 amino acids.

The rearrangement joins TRBV9 to TRBJ1-2; D possibly corresponds to TRBD1 (5 bases). The CDR3 spans 15 residues. V lost 0 bases, J lost 4 bases, and 13 bases lay in between. Germline V gene data show CDR1 as SGDLS and CDR2 as YYNGEE. The DNA of the CDR3 is TGTGCCAGCAGCGTAGACCCGAGACAGAGCTATGGCTACACCTTC. Protein sequence: CASSVDPRQSYGYTF.

The chain recombines TRBV4-3 with TRBJ1-2; 7 bases map to TRBD1. The CDR3 is made up of 15 amino acids. Germline lookup yields CDR1 LGHNA and CDR2 YSLEER. The V gene end was trimmed by 0 bases and the J gene end by 2 bases; junction bases not matched to a gene: 3. The CDR3, as DNA: TGCGCCAGCAGCCAAGAACTGGGACAGAACTATGGCTACACCTTC. Translation: CASSQELGQNYGYTF.

The rearrangement links TRBV29-1 to TRBJ1-3, with D possibly TRBD1 on 5 matching bases. The length of the CDR3 is 12 residues. The germline gives CDR1 SQVTM, CDR2 ANQGSEA. Trimming removed 3 bases from V and 4 bases from J, with 7 bases in between. The CDR3 here is CSVEGGGNTIYF. The DNA of the CDR3 is TGCAGCGTTGAGGGGGGAGGAAACACCATATATTTT. Based on the CDR3 plus reference TRBV29-1 and TRBJ1-3, the full variable domain is SAVISQKPSRDICQRGTSLTIQCQVDSQVTMMFWYRQQPGQSLTLIATANQGSEATYESGFVIDKFPISRPNLTFSTLTVSNMSPEDSSIYLCSVEGGGNTIYFGEGSWLTVV.

The V and J genes are TRBV28 and TRBJ2-5, with TRBD2 matching 7 bases. Per germline, CDR1 MDHEN and CDR2 SYDVKM. Trimming at V came to 6 bases and at J to 5 bases, leaving 0 bases not matched to a gene. The CDR3 consists of 11 residues. The CDR3 sequence is CASRGGETQYF. In DNA form, the CDR3 reads TGTGCCAGCAGGGGGGGGGAGACCCAGTACTTC.

In its sample, this clone was seen once. V gene TRBV11-3 combines with J gene TRBJ1-2; tentatively, D is TRBD1 (5 bases). V lost 5 bases and J 0 bases, leaving 13 bases between the germline ends. The CDR3 has 15 amino acids. Per the germline V gene, CDR1 is SGHNT and CDR2 is YENEEA. In nucleotides, the CDR3 is TGTGCCAGCAGCCCCTTGCGGGGGGCTAACTATGGCTACACCTTC. Translated: CASSPLRGANYGYTF.